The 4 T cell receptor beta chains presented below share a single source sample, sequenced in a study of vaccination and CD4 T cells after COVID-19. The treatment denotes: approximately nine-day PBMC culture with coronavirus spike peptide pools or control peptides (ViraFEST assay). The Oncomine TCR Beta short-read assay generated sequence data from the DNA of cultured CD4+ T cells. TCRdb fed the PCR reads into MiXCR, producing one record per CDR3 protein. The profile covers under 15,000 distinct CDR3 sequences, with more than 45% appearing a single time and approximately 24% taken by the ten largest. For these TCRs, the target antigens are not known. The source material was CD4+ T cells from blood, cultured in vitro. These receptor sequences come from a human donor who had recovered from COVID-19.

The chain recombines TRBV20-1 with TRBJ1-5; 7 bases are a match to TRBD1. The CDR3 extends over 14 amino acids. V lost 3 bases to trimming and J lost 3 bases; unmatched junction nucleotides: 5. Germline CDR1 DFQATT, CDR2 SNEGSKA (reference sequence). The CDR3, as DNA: TGCAGTGCTAGTGAGGGGGCGGACAATCAGCCCCAGCATTTT. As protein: CSASEGADNQPQHF.

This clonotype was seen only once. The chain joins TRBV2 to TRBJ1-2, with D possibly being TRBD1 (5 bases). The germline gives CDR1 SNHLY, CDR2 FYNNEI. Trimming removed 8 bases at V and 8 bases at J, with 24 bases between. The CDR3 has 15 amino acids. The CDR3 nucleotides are TGTGCCAGCGAGAATAAAGAACAGGACCCTGACGGCTACACCTTC. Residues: CASENKEQDPDGYTF.

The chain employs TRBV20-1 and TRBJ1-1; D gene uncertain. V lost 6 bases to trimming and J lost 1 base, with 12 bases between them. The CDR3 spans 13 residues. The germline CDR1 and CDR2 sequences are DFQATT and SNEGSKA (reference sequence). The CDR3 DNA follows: TGCAGTGCCCATCAAGGAGGGAACACTGAAGCTTTCTTT. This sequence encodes CSAHQGGNTEAFF.

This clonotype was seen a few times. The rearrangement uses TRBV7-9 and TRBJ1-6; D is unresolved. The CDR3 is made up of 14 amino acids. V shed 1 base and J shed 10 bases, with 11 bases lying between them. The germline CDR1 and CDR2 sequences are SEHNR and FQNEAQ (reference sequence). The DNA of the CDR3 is TGTGCCAGCAGCTTAGAGGCAAGCCTATCACCCCTCCACTTT. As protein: CASSLEASLSPLHF. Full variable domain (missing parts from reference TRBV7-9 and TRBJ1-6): DTGVSQNPRHKITKRGQNVTFRCDPISEHNRLYWYRQTLGQGPEFLTYFQNEAQLEKSRLLSDRFSAERPKGSFSTLEIQRTEQGDSAMYLCASSLEASLSPLHFGNGTRLTVT.